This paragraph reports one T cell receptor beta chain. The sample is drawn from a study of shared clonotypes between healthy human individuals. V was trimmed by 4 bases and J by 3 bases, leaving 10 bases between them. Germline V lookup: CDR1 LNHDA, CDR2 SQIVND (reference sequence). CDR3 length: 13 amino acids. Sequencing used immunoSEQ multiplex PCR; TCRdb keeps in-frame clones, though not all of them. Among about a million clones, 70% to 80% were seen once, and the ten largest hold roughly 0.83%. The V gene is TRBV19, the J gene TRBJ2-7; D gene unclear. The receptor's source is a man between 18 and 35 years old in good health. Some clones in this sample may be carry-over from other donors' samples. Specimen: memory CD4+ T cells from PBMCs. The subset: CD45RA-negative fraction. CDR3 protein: CASSTRRGYEQYF. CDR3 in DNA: TGTGCCAGTAGTACCCGACGCGGCTACGAGCAGTACTTC. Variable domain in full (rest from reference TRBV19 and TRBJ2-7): DGGITQSPKYLFRKEGQNVTLSCEQNLNHDAMYWYRQDPGQGLRLIYYSQIVNDFQKGDIAEGYSVSREKKESFPLTVTSAQKNPTAFYLCASSTRRGYEQYFGPGTRLTVT.